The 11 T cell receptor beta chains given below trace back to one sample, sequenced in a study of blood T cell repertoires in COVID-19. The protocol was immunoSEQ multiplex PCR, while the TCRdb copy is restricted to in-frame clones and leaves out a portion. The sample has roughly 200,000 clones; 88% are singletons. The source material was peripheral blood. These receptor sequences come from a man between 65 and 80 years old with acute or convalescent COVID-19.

The CDR3 loop reads CSVARERGGYTF. The CDR3, as DNA: TGCAGCGTTGCCAGGGAAAGGGGTGGCTACACCTTC. The chain uses TRBV29-1 and TRBJ1-2; D is perhaps TRBD1 (5 bases). V gave up 4 bases and J gave up 7 bases, with 13 bases separating them. The CDR3 consists of 12 residues. The germline CDR1 and CDR2 sequences are SQVTM and ANQGSEA.

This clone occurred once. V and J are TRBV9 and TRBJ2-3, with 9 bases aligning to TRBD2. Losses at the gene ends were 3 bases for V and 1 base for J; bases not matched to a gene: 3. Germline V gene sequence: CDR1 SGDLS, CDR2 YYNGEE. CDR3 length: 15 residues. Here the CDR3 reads CASSGLAGGTDTQYF. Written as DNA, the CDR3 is TGTGCCAGCAGCGGATTAGCGGGAGGCACAGATACGCAGTATTTT.

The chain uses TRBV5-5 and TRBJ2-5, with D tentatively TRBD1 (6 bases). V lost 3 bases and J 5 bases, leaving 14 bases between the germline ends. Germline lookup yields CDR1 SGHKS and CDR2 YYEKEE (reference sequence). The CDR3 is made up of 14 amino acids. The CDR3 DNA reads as TGTGCCAGCAGCTCCTCAGGGGTAAAGGAGACCCAGTACTTC. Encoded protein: CASSSSGVKETQYF.

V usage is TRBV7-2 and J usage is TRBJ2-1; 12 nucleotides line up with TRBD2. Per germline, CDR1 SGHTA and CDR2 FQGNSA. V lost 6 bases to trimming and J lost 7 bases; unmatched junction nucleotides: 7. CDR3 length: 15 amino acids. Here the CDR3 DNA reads TGTGCCAGCAGTCCGAGGACTAGCGGGAAAAATGAGCAGTTCTTC. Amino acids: CASSPRTSGKNEQFF.

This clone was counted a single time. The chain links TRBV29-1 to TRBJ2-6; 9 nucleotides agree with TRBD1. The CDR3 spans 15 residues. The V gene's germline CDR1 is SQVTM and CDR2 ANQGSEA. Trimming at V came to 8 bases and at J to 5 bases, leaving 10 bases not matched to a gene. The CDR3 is CSIRQGEAWANVLTF. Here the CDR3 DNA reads TGCAGCATCCGACAGGGGGAGGCTTGGGCCAACGTCCTGACTTTC.

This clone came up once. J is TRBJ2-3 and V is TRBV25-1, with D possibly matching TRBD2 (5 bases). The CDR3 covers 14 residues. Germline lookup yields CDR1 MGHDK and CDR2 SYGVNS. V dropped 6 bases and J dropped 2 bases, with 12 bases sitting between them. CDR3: CASSPEVLTDTQYF. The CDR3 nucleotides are TGTGCCAGCAGCCCGGAGGTCCTCACAGATACGCAGTATTTT.

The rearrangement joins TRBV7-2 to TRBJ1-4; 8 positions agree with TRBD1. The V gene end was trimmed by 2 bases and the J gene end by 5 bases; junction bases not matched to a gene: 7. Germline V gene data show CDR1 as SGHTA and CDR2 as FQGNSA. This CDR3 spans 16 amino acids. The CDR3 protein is CASSLQTGTGNEKLFF. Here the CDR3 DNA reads TGTGCCAGCAGCTTACAAACCGGGACAGGAAATGAAAAACTGTTTTTT.

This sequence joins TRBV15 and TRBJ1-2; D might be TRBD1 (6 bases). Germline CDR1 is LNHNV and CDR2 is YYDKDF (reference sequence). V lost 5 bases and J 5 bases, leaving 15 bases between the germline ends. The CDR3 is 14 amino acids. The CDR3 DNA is TGTGCCACCAGCGCACCGGGACAAGGATATGGCTACACCTTC. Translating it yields CATSAPGQGYGYTF.

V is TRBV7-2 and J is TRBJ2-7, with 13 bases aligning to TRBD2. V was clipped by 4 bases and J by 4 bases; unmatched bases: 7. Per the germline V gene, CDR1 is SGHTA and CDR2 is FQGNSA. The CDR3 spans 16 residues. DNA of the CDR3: TGTGCCAGCAGCTCACCCCCACTAGCGGGAGGGTACGAGCAGTACTTC. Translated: CASSSPPLAGGYEQYF.

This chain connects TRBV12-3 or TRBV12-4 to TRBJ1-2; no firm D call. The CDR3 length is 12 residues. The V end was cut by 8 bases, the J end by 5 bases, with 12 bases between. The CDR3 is CASSPDGYGYTF. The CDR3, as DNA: TGTGCCAGCTCCCCCGACGGGTATGGCTACACCTTC.

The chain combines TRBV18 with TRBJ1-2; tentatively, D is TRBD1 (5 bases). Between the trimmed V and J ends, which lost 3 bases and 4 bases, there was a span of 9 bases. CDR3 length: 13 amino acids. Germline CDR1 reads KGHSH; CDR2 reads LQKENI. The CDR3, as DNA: TGTGCCAGCTCACCGGCAGACAGCTATGGCTACACCTTC. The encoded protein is CASSPADSYGYTF.